This TCR beta chain was obtained from a study of T cell responses to AZD1222 COVID-19 vaccine. Assay: immunoSEQ multiplex PCR; the TCRdb copy retains only in-frame clones and omits some. The sample shows about 150,000 clones, 70% to 90% of them seen only once. Germline values: CDR1 LNHNV, CDR2 YYDKDF (reference sequence). Trimming removed 0 bases from V and 8 bases from J, with 14 bases in between. The CDR3 has 15 residues. This clonotype was obtained from an adult in good health. This sequence joins TRBV15 and TRBJ2-1, with D maybe TRBD1 (5 bases). The sequencing here drew on peripheral blood, taken on day 0 of MenACWY control vaccination. The CDR3 reads CATSRDRDPRDEQFF. CDR3 nucleotide sequence: TGTGCCACCAGCAGAGATCGCGACCCCAGGGATGAGCAGTTCTTC.